The 2 T cell receptor beta chains in this list originate from one sample, sequenced in a study of siplizumab effects on memory and regulatory T cells. Sequenced by immunoSEQ multiplex PCR; TCRdb stores in-frame clones only, minus some. The sample records about 82,000 clones, 80% to 90% being singletons. Sequencing was performed on Tregs sorted from blood. The source is a human donor in good health.

The gene calls are TRBV11-1 and TRBJ2-2; D unresolved. With 3 bases removed from V and 0 bases from J, the gap between germline ends came to 2 bases. The germline V gene encodes CDR1 SGHAT and CDR2 FQDESV (reference sequence). The CDR3 sequence is 13 residues long. The DNA for the CDR3 is TGTGCCAGCAGCTTCCCGAACACCGGGGAGCTGTTTTTT. The encoded protein is CASSFPNTGELFF. Based on the CDR3 plus reference TRBV11-1 and TRBJ2-2, the full variable domain is EAEVAQSPRYKITEKSQAVAFWCDPISGHATLYWYRQILGQGPELLVQFQDESVVDDSQLPKDRFSAERLKGVDSTLKIQPAELGDSAMYLCASSFPNTGELFFGEGSRLTVL.

The CDR3 bases are TGTGCCAGCAGCCGATCCGGAAATCAGCCCCAGCATTTT. As protein: CASSRSGNQPQHF. The chain employs TRBV7-9 and TRBJ1-5; D call uncertain. Trimming took 5 bases from V and 4 from J, leaving 9 bases between them. The CDR3 has 13 amino acids. Germline V CDR1 and CDR2: SEHNR, FQNEAQ (reference sequence).